Listed below are T cell receptor beta chains from one sample, sequenced in a study of cytomegalovirus exposure and HLA in healthy donors. Generated by immunoSEQ multiplex PCR, the TCRdb table keeps only in-frame clones and is missing some. This sample has about 180,000 clones, with about 85% found just once. Sequenced: PBMCs. The receptors derive from a young man in good health and CMV-seropositive. CDR3s include the opening cysteine and the closing phenylalanine or tryptophan. Each record gives: V gene, clone size, J gene, D gene, CDR3 DNA, CDR3 protein. A D gene is named only where the DNA matches it firmly. Rows give clone size only sometimes, using once, few, many, or a class for an expanded clone.

>TRBV19|NA|TRBJ1-3|NA
TGTGCCAGTACCTGGGACATCTCTGGAAACACCATATATTTT
CASTWDISGNTIYF
>TRBV5-1|NA|TRBJ2-5|NA
TGCGCCAGCAGCTCGGGAACCTACAGGGCCGGGACCCAGTACTTC
CASSSGTYRAGTQYF
>TRBV9|NA|TRBJ1-2|TRBD1
TGTGCCAGCAGCGTCTCAACAGGGGTCTATGGCTACACCTTC
CASSVSTGVYGYTF
>TRBV6-5|NA|TRBJ2-2|NA
TGTGCCAGCACCCTTACTAGTCCGAACACCGGGGAGCTGTTTTTT
CASTLTSPNTGELFF
>TRBV28|once|TRBJ2-3|NA
TGTGCCAGCAGTTTAGGGAGAACCGGAGATACGCAGTATTTT
CASSLGRTGDTQYF
>TRBV5-1|NA|TRBJ1-4|TRBD1
TGCGCCAGCAGTCGGGACAGCACTAATGAAAAACTGTTTTTT
CASSRDSTNEKLFF
>TRBV4-1|NA|TRBJ1-1|NA
TGCGCCACCTCACGCAGGGAGGACACTGAAGCTTTCTTT
CATSRREDTEAFF
>TRBV28|NA|TRBJ2-7|NA
TGTGCCAGCAGTTTCACGGGGAGCTCCTACGAGCAGTACTTC
CASSFTGSSYEQYF
>TRBV5-1|NA|TRBJ2-2|TRBD2
TGCGCCAGCAGCGGAGGGACTAGCGGTCAAGTCGGGGAGCTGTTTTTT
CASSGGTSGQVGELFF
>TRBV28|NA|TRBJ2-5|TRBD2
TGTGCCAGCAGTTTTGAGGGACTAGCGGAAGCCCAGTACTTC
CASSFEGLAEAQYF
>TRBV19|NA|TRBJ1-3|NA
TGTGCCACATCCTCCGGGGGTTCAGGAAACACCATATATTTT
CATSSGGSGNTIYF
>TRBV28|once|TRBJ2-1|NA
TGTGCCACCCTGGGGCAGAACTACAATGAGCAGTTCTTC
CATLGQNYNEQFF
>TRBV6-1|NA|TRBJ2-2|TRBD2
TGTGCCAGCAGTCCCTTGGGGGGGGACACCGGGGAGCTGTTTTTT
CASSPLGGDTGELFF
>TRBV7-8|NA|TRBJ2-5|NA
TGTGCCAGCAGCCACAGAGTCCCAGGGGGGGAGACCCAGTACTTC
CASSHRVPGGETQYF
>TRBV7-8|once|TRBJ2-7|TRBD2
TGTGCCAGCAGCTGGACTAGCGGGAGGATCTACGAGCAGTACTTC
CASSWTSGRIYEQYF
>TRBV6-5|few|TRBJ2-7|NA
TGTGCCAGCAGTTACTCGACAGCGAGCTCCTACGAGCAGTACTTC
CASSYSTASSYEQYF
>TRBV7-9|NA|TRBJ2-2|TRBD2
TGTGCCAGCAGAGGACTAGCGGGAGATCCCACCGGGGAGCTGTTTTTT
CASRGLAGDPTGELFF
>TRBV4-1|NA|TRBJ2-1|NA
TGCGCCAGCAGCCAAGATCGACGAGCGGGTGCCTACAATGAGCAGTTCTTC
CASSQDRRAGAYNEQFF
>TRBV6-6|NA|TRBJ2-2|NA
TGTGCCAGCAGTTATAGGGAGGCCGGGGAGCTGTTTTTT
CASSYREAGELFF
>TRBV5-1|once|TRBJ2-5|TRBD2
TGCGCCAGCAGCTTGGCCCGCGGGAGGGATCAAGAGACCCAGTACTTC
CASSLARGRDQETQYF
>TRBV12-5|NA|TRBJ2-1|NA
TGTGCTAGTGGTGAAAACCAGGGACAAAGGATGAATGAGCAGTTCTTC
CASGENQGQRMNEQFF
>TRBV29-1|once|TRBJ1-2|TRBD1
TGCAGCGTTATGGCCCCCGGGACAGGGGTTGCTTATGGCTACACCTTC
CSVMAPGTGVAYGYTF
>TRBV27|NA|TRBJ2-1|TRBD2
TGTGCCAGCAGCCCTACCCTAGCGGGAGGTGGTGAGCAGTTCTTC
CASSPTLAGGGEQFF
>TRBV7-9|NA|TRBJ1-1|TRBD1
TGTGCCAGCAGCCTACAGGGGGGTAACACTGAAGCTTTCTTT
CASSLQGGNTEAFF
>TRBV19|NA|TRBJ1-5|NA
TGTGCCAGCTCGGCGGCCCGGCGTCAGCCCCAGCATTTT
CASSAARRQPQHF
>TRBV7-2|NA|TRBJ1-1|TRBD1
TGTGCCAGCAGCTCTCCGGGACAGCTCACTGAAGCTTTCTTT
CASSSPGQLTEAFF
>TRBV19|NA|TRBJ2-6|NA
TGTGCCAGTAGCCTGAGCCCTGGGGCCAACGTCCTGACTTTC
CASSLSPGANVLTF